The following is a T cell receptor (beta chain) sequence with its context. What it binds is unknown. These data belong to a study of T cell responses to AZD1222 COVID-19 vaccine. TCRdb keeps only in-frame clones here, not all; method: immunoSEQ multiplex PCR. Counted here are 100,000 to 150,000 clones, under 95% occurring once; the ten biggest clones make up 0.9% to 1.2%. Study outcomes and limitations: Spike-specific TCR breadth and depth went up after people got two AZD1222 doses.

The trim removed 6 bases at V and 1 base at J, leaving 18 bases unmatched. The CDR3 extends over 18 amino acids. Germline CDR1 PRHDT, CDR2 FYEKMQ (reference sequence). This TCR derives from an adult who received the AZD1222 COVID-19 vaccine. This sequence joins TRBV13 and TRBJ2-7, with 7 nucleotides matching TRBD2. Specimen: peripheral blood, collected 28 days after the second AZD1222 dose. The CDR3 spells CASSSSSAGRERSYEQYF. The CDR3 DNA reads as TGTGCCAGCAGTTCCTCCAGCGCGGGGCGGGAGCGGTCCTACGAGCAGTACTTC.